This paragraph covers one TCR beta chain sequence. This sample was taken from a study of blood T cell repertoires in COVID-19. Sequenced by immunoSEQ multiplex PCR; TCRdb stores in-frame clones only, minus some. The top ten clones hold about 11% of a sample with 250,000 to 300,000 clones, about nine tenths of them seen once. V lost 5 bases to trimming and J lost 8 bases, with 13 bases between them. CDR1 and CDR2 (germline): SGHTA, FQGTGA. CDR3 size: 13 residues. This chain links TRBV7-3 with TRBJ2-4, with D possibly matching TRBD2 (7 bases). The sequenced sample was peripheral blood. The receptor comes from a woman in her twenties or thirties with COVID-19, enrolled during active disease. The CDR3 here is CASSVQGGYIQYF. In DNA, the CDR3 is TGTGCCAGCAGCGTACAGGGAGGGTACATTCAGTACTTC. The variable domain in full, with the rest retrieved from reference TRBV7-3 and TRBJ2-4, is GAGVSQTPSNKVTEKGKYVELRCDPISGHTALYWYRQSLGQGPEFLIYFQGTGAADDSGLPNDRFFAVRPEGSVSTLKIQRTERGDSAVYLCASSVQGGYIQYFGAGTRLSVL.